The next 2 T cell receptor beta chains were all read from a single sample in a study of T cell repertoires in cytomegalovirus infection. TCRdb analysed the reads with MiXCR anew, one entry per CDR3 protein. The sample holds 110,000 or so distinct CDR3 sequences; 30% are singletons and the top ten take around two fifths. What these receptors recognize is not known. Sequencing was performed on CD8+ T cells from cultured PBMCs, taken from culture after CMV antigen stimulation. These receptors all come from a human donor in good health (CMV status not recorded). Some clones in this sample may be carry-over from other donors' samples.

This clonotype was detected once. The chain combines TRBV5-5 with TRBJ2-5, with D possibly being TRBD1 (6 bases). This CDR3 comprises 14 residues. Germline assignment: CDR1 SGHKS and CDR2 YYEKEE (reference sequence). Trimming removed 4 bases at V and 5 bases at J, with 15 bases between. The CDR3 sequence is CASSPEAGDETQYF. CDR3 DNA sequence: TGTGCCAGCAGCCCCGAGGCAGGGGACGAGACCCAGTACTTC.

The V gene is TRBV27, the J gene TRBJ2-7; a possible D gene is TRBD1 (6 bases). CDR3 length: 15 amino acids. CDR1 and CDR2 from the germline V gene are MNHEY and SMNVEV (reference sequence). The V end lost 5 bases, the J end lost 4 bases, and 18 bases lay between the germline ends. CDR3 in amino acids: CASSPEQGALYEQYF. DNA of the CDR3: TGTGCCAGCAGTCCGGAACAGGGTGCCCTTTACGAGCAGTACTTC.